Included here is one T cell receptor beta chain sequence, with context. Antigen unknown. At one end, the junction sequence differs from germline, possibly due to a read error. Germline-derived CDR1 and CDR2 are DFQATT and SNEGSKA (reference sequence). The CDR3 sequence is 16 residues long. These data belong to a study of T-cell reconstitution after alpha-beta-depleted transplantation in children. The study's findings and limits: Two months or so post-transplant, alpha-beta T cells reportedly derived from several hundred expanded graft clones. The main origin of T-cell counts and diversity one year after transplant was newly produced T cells.

As it was prepared, the TCRbeta library received unique molecular identifiers. TCRdb re-called the PCR reads with MiXCR, one entry per CDR3 protein. The table records some 550,000 distinct CDR3 sequences, about 21% of them present only once. This clonotype originated in a boy younger than two who had a stem cell transplant for acute myeloid leukemia, so the T cells may come from the graft donor. This chain joins TRBV20-1 and TRBJ1-5; 8 positions match TRBD1. Material: PBMCs, mostly from graft donor cells, obtained 360 days after TCRalphabeta/CD19-depleted stem cell transplant. Here the CDR3 DNA reads TGCAGTGCTAGAGGGGGACAGGTGCTAACTAATCGGCCCCAGCATTTT. Translating it yields CSARGGQVLTNRPQHF.